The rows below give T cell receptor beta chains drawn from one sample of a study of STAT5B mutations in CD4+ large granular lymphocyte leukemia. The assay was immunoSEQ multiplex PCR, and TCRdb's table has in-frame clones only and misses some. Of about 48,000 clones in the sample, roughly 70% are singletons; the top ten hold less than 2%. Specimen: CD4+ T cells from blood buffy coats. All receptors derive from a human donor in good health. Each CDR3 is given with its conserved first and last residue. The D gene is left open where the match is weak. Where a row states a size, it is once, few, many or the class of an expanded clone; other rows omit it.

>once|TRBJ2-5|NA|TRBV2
TGTGCCAGCAGGGAGGGGGGAGAGACCCAGTACTTC
CASREGGETQYF
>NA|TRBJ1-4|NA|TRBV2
TGTGCCAGCAGTGTCGACGGGATACGTGAAAAACTGTTTTTT
CASSVDGIREKLFF
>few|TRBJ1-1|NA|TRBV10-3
TGTGCCATCAGTGAGTCCCCACGGGCAGGGTCGGACACTGAAGCTTTCTTT
CAISESPRAGSDTEAFF
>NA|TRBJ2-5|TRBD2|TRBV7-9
TGTGCCAGCAGCTTAGTGAGCGGGGGGCGGTTAGAGACCCAGTACTTC
CASSLVSGGRLETQYF
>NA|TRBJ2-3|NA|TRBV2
TGTGCCAGCAGTGCGAAATACAGGGACCGCACAGATACGCAGTATTTT
CASSAKYRDRTDTQYF
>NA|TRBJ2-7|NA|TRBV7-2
TGTGCCAGCAGGCCAACCGGGGGGCGACTGTACTTC
CASRPTGGRLYF
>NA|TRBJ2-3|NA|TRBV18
TGTGCCAGCTCACTACTTCCCAACGGGGATACGCAGTATTTT
CASSLLPNGDTQYF
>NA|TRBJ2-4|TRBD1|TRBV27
TGTGCCAGCAGTCTTCTCGGACAGGCCCAAAACATTCAGTACTTC
CASSLLGQAQNIQYF
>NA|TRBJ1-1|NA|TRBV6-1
TGTGCCAGCAGCTCGAGGGGAACAGGGTCTGAAGCTTTCTTT
CASSSRGTGSEAFF
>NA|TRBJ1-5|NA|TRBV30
TGTGCCTGGAGTGAAGGGGCACGGGGCCCATACAATCAGCCCCAGCATTTT
CAWSEGARGPYNQPQHF
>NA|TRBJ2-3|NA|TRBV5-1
TGCGCCAGCAGGTCGGGTAGAGACCAGGCGGATACGCAGTATTTT
CASRSGRDQADTQYF
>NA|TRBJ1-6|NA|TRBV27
TGTGCCAGCGGAAGGGATTCGCGAAGTTCACCCCTCCACTTT
CASGRDSRSSPLHF
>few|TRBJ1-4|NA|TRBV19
TGTGCCAGTAGCCGACTAGCAGCTGAAAAACTGTTTTTT
CASSRLAAEKLFF
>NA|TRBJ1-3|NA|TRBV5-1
TGCGCCAGCAGCTTGTCCCAATTTAAACCTGGAAACACCATATATTTT
CASSLSQFKPGNTIYF
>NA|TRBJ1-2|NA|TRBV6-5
TGTGCCAGCAGTACGGACAGCGCCCGCTCCTACACCTTC
CASSTDSARSYTF
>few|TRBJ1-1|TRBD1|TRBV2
TGTGCCAGCAGGGGATCGGGACAGCCCACTGAAGCTTTCTTT
CASRGSGQPTEAFF
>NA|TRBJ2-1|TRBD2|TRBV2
TGTGCCAGCAGCGGCATAGCGGGGGGGGTTGAGCAGTTCTTC
CASSGIAGGVEQFF
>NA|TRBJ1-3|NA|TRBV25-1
TGTGCCAGCTCCCGACTTGGAAACACCATATATTTT
CASSRLGNTIYF
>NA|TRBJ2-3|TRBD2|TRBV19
TGTGCCAGTAAGGCTAGCGGGGGCACAGATACGCAGTATTTT
CASKASGGTDTQYF
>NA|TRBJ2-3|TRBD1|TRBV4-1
TGCGCCAGCAGCCAAGGGACAGGTTTTGGTTTGGATACGCAGTATTTT
CASSQGTGFGLDTQYF
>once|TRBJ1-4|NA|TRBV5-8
TGTGCCAGCAGCCCCCTCAGAACTAATGAAAAACTGTTTTTT
CASSPLRTNEKLFF
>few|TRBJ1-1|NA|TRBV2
TGTGCCAGCAGTGGGGGGACTGAAGCTTTCTTT
CASSGGTEAFF
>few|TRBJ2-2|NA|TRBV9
TGTGCCAGCAGCGTAGGGGAGGGGGCAGGGGGCCGCACCGGGGAGCTGTTTTTT
CASSVGEGAGGRTGELFF
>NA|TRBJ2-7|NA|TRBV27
TGTGCCAGCAGTTTAACGGGTCAGAGATTCGAGCAGTACTTC
CASSLTGQRFEQYF
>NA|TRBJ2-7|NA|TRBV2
TGTGCCAGCAGTAAACTGGTGGGGATCGAGCAGTACTTC
CASSKLVGIEQYF
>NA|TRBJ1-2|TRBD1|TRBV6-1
TGTGCCAGCAGTGAAGCGGGGTGGCGACAGGGGCCCTATGGCTACACCTTC
CASSEAGWRQGPYGYTF
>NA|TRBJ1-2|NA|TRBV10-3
TGTGCCACCGGGGCGGGGGACTATGGCTACACCTTC
CATGAGDYGYTF
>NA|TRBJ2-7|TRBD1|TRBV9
TGTGCCAGCAGCGTAGCCCCCGACAGGGACTACGAGCAGTACTTC
CASSVAPDRDYEQYF
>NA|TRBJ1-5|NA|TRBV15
TGTGCCACCAGCAGAGATTTGGACCCCAGACAGTCCCAGCATTTT
CATSRDLDPRQSQHF
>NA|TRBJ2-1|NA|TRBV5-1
TGCGCCAGCAGCGAGCAGGGGGAGGTCTACAATGAGCAGTTCTTC
CASSEQGEVYNEQFF
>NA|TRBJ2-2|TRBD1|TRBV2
TGTGCCATCCCACGGGACAGGGAAAACACCGGGGAGCTGTTTTTT
CAIPRDRENTGELFF
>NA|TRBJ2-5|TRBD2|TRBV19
TGTGCCAGTAGTATCCCTCGGCTAGCGGGGCTAGAGACCCAGTACTTC
CASSIPRLAGLETQYF
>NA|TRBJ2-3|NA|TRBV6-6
TGTGCCAGCAGTCCCCCAGACTTCACAGATACGCAGTATTTT
CASSPPDFTDTQYF